Shown below are 15 T cell receptor beta chains from a single sample sequenced in a study of T cells in Graves' hyperthyroidism and ophthalmopathy. Amplified regions were TCR beta CDR3 sequences from RNA transcripts. The TCR CDR3 first-round RT-PCR relied on the HTBI primer set. Each CDR3 protein is one row after TCRdb ran MiXCR on the multiplex PCR reads. The table lists roughly 130,000 distinct CDR3 sequences, approximately 20% of them singletons. The source material was blood. These receptors were taken from a woman aged 45-60 years with Graves' hyperthyroidism that later progressed to Graves' ophthalmopathy.

This clonotype was seen ten or more times. The chain employs TRBV3-1 and TRBJ2-5; 13 bases map to TRBD2. The CDR3 runs to 16 residues. Trimming took 6 bases from V and 4 from J; bases not matched to a gene: 8. Germline CDR1 reads LGHDT; CDR2 reads YNNKEL (reference sequence). Here the CDR3 DNA reads TGTGCCAGCAGTCCTGGGACTAGCGGGAACGGAGAGACCCAGTACTTC. Translating it yields CASSPGTSGNGETQYF.

This clonotype showed up many times. The chain combines TRBV12-3 or TRBV12-4 with TRBJ1-1, with D perhaps TRBD1 (5 bases). Trimming took 7 bases from V and 6 from J, leaving 12 bases between them. The CDR3 has 12 residues. In DNA, the CDR3 is TGTGCCAGCATCCAGGGTTTTGCTGAAGCTTTCTTT. Its translation is CASIQGFAEAFF.

J is TRBJ2-7 and V is TRBV5-1; 10 nucleotides line up with TRBD2. The germline V gene encodes CDR1 SGHRS and CDR2 YFSETQ. The CDR3 consists of 15 residues. Trimming at V came to 0 bases and at J to 3 bases, leaving 3 bases not matched to a gene. The CDR3, as DNA: TGCGCCAGCAGCTTGGGAGGGACTAGCGACTACGAGCAGTACTTC. Residues: CASSLGGTSDYEQYF.

The chain carries TRBV28 and TRBJ2-1; tentative D call: TRBD2 (6 bases). The V end lost 6 bases, the J end lost 7 bases, and 16 bases lay between the germline ends. From germline, CDR1 is MDHEN and CDR2 SYDVKM. The CDR3 sequence is 14 residues long. Written as DNA, the CDR3 is TGTGCCAGCAGCCGACGTTCGGGAGCAAATGAGCAGTTCTTC. Its translation: CASSRRSGANEQFF.

At least ten counts were recorded for this clonotype. The V gene is TRBV5-1, the J gene TRBJ2-3; D remains unclear. The CDR3 length is 14 residues. Trimming pared 4 bases from V and 0 bases from J, leaving 9 bases between. Germline CDR1 is SGHRS and CDR2 is YFSETQ. CDR3 in DNA: TGCGCCAGCAGCCCTTTGACTAGCACAGATACGCAGTATTTT. It is translated as CASSPLTSTDTQYF. The whole variable domain, remainder taken from reference TRBV5-1 and TRBJ2-3, is KAGVTQTPRYLIKTRGQQVTLSCSPISGHRSVSWYQQTPGQGLQFLFEYFSETQRNKGNFPGRFSGRQFSNSRSEMNVSTLELGDSALYLCASSPLTSTDTQYFGPGTRLTVL.

This clonotype has a count of ten or more. V usage is TRBV11-2 and J usage is TRBJ1-4; a weak D match, TRBD1 (6 bases). V gave up 1 base and J gave up 7 bases, with 13 bases separating them. The CDR3 is 15 amino acids. Per the germline V gene, CDR1 is SGHAT and CDR2 is FQNNGV. The CDR3 sequence: CASSLAGGYVEKLFF. For the CDR3, the DNA is TGTGCCAGCAGCTTAGCTGGGGGCTACGTTGAAAAACTGTTTTTT.

The chain uses TRBV11-2 and TRBJ2-7, with D unclear. Germline loops: CDR1 SGHAT, CDR2 FQNNGV. The CDR3 has 15 residues. V was shortened by 1 base and J by 0 bases, with 10 bases between the two germline ends. The CDR3 region is CASSLGTVDSYEQYF. The CDR3, as DNA: TGTGCCAGCAGCTTAGGTACAGTCGACTCCTACGAGCAGTACTTC.

The V gene is TRBV29-1, the J gene TRBJ2-2, with a weak D call TRBD2 (6 bases). CDR3 length: 13 amino acids. V lost 4 bases to trimming and J lost 4 bases, with 10 bases between them. Germline values: CDR1 SQVTM, CDR2 ANQGSEA. The CDR3 region has the DNA TGCAGCGTTGTTCTGGGAGGCACCGGGGAGCTGTTTTTT. Protein: CSVVLGGTGELFF.

This clonotype was recorded at least ten times. CDR3 coding DNA: TGTGCCAGCAGCCCTGGGGGTCTAGCCAAAAACATTCAGTACTTC. This sequence encodes CASSPGGLAKNIQYF. This rearrangement joins TRBV3-1 to TRBJ2-4, with D perhaps TRBD1 or TRBD2 (5 bases each). Trimming removed 4 bases from V and 0 bases from J, with 10 bases in between. The CDR3 runs to 15 residues. Germline values: CDR1 LGHDT, CDR2 YNNKEL (reference sequence).

About this clonotype itself: A much bigger clone sits one base away, suggesting this may be a read error. The rearrangement links TRBV20-1 to TRBJ2-7; D not resolved. The CDR3 contains 15 residues. Germline values: CDR1 DFQATT, CDR2 SNEGSKA (reference sequence). Trimming took 1 base from V and 3 from J, leaving 16 bases between them. CDR3 sequence: CSARAPSRTGYEQYF. The DNA for the CDR3 is TGCAGTGCTAGAGCCCCATCCCGGACCGGCTACGAGCAGTACTTC.

This clonotype has ten or more counts. V usage is TRBV7-8 and J usage is TRBJ2-3; TRBD2 aligns across 9 bases. V was pared by 6 bases and J by 3 bases, with 10 bases of the junction left unmatched. Germline CDR1 and CDR2: SGHVS and FQNEAQ. CDR3 length equals 16 residues. The CDR3 loop reads CASSMSGTSITDTQYF. The DNA of the CDR3 is TGTGCCAGCAGTATGAGCGGGACTAGCATTACAGATACGCAGTATTTT.

This clonotype was counted only a few times. This sequence joins TRBV15 and TRBJ2-7; TRBD2 might be the D (6 bases). This CDR3 has 13 residues. Deletions cut 0 bases from V and 11 bases from J, with 14 bases between. Germline loops: CDR1 LNHNV, CDR2 YYDKDF (reference sequence). DNA for the CDR3: TGTGCCACCAGCAGAGATCTTCGGGAGAAGGAGTACTTC. Translating it yields CATSRDLREKEYF.

This clonotype showed up just a few times. V is TRBV18 and J is TRBJ2-1, with 10 positions matching TRBD2. The CDR3 loop spans 13 amino acids. With V trimmed by 9 bases and J by 5 bases, 4 bases remained unmatched. Germline V gene lookup returns CDR1 KGHSH and CDR2 LQKENI. The CDR3 reads CASRTSGHNEQFF. The CDR3 region has the DNA TGTGCCAGTCGGACTAGCGGCCACAATGAGCAGTTCTTC.

The CDR3 loop is CASSPPGYPNEQYF. The CDR3, as DNA: TGTGCCAGTAGCCCCCCGGGGTACCCCAACGAGCAGTACTTC. The J gene is TRBJ2-7, the V gene TRBV19; a weak D match, TRBD2 (5 bases). The CDR3 has 14 amino acids. Trimming stripped 6 bases from V and 5 bases from J, with 17 bases between. Germline V lookup: CDR1 LNHDA, CDR2 SQIVND (reference sequence). Combining the CDR3 with reference TRBV19 and TRBJ2-7 gives the whole variable domain DGGITQSPKYLFRKEGQNVTLSCEQNLNHDAMYWYRQDPGQGLRLIYYSQIVNDFQKGDIAEGYSVSREKKESFPLTVTSAQKNPTAFYLCASSPPGYPNEQYFGPGTRLTVT.

This clonotype occurred a few times. The chain has TRBV5-5 and TRBJ1-2; D may be TRBD1 (6 bases). Germline loops: CDR1 SGHKS, CDR2 YYEKEE (reference sequence). V dropped 1 base and J dropped 7 bases, with 17 bases sitting between them. The CDR3 has 15 amino acids. CDR3 coding DNA: TGTGCCAGCAGCTTGAAGGACAGTGTTGGTTTTGGCTACACCTTC. It translates to CASSLKDSVGFGYTF.